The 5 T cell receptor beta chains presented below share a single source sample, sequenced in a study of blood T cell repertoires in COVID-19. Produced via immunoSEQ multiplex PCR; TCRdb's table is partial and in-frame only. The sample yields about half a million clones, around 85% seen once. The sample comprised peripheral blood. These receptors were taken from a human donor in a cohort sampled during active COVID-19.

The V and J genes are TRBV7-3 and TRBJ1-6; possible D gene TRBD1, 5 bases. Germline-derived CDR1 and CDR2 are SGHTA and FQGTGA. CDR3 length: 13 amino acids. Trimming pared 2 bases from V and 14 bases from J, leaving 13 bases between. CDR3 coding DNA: TGTGCCAGCAGCTTAGCGGGGACCGGGGCCCTCCACTTT. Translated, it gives CASSLAGTGALHF.

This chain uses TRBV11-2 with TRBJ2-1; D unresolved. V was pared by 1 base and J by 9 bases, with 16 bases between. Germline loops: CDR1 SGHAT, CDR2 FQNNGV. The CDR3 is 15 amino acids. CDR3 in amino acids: CASSLGIPAVGEQFF. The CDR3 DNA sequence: TGTGCCAGCAGCTTAGGTATCCCCGCGGTGGGTGAGCAGTTCTTC. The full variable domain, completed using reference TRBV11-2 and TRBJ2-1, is EAGVAQSPRYKIIEKRQSVAFWCNPISGHATLYWYQQILGQGPKLLIQFQNNGVVDDSQLPKDRFSAERLKGVDSTLKIQPAKLEDSAVYLCASSLGIPAVGEQFFGPGTRLTVL.

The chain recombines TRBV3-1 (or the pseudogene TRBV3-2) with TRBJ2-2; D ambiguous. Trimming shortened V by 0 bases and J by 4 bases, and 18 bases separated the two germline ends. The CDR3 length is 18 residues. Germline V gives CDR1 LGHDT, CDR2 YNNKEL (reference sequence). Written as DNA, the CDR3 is TGTGCCAGCAGCCAAGATATTCGGTACGGCAGGCCCACCGGGGAGCTGTTTTTT. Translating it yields CASSQDIRYGRPTGELFF.

CDR3 in DNA: TGTGCCAGCTTAGGGGGCAATCAGCCCCAGCATTTT. Its protein product is CASLGGNQPQHF. The chain links TRBV28 to TRBJ1-5; possibly TRBD1 for D (5 bases). The CDR3 is made up of 12 amino acids. V lost 8 bases and J lost 2, with 7 bases in between. Germline-derived CDR1 and CDR2 are MDHEN and SYDVKM.

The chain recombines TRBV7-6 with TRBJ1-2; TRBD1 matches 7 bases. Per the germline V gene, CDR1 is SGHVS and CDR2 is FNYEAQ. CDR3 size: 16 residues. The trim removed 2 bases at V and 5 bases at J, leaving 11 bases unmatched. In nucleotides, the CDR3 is TGTGCCAGCAGCTTAACAGGGGCCCCCTCCCTATATGGCTACACCTTC. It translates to CASSLTGAPSLYGYTF.